This TCR beta chain was obtained from a study of a mutant IDH1 vaccine in newly diagnosed glioma. Study information: Weeks 1, 3, 5, 7, 11, 15, 19 and 23 were when patients received their eight vaccinations. Pretreatment consisted of radiotherapy, temozolomide, or both, with most receiving both. Study-wide results and limits: Researchers report vaccine-induced immune responses in more than 90% of patients.

With V trimmed by 1 base and J by 0 bases, 3 bases remained unmatched. The CDR3 has 16 amino acids. CDR1 SGHVS and CDR2 FQNEAQ come from the germline V gene. Time point of the sample: week 11, during vaccination. Each dose delivered 300 ug of mutant IDH1 20-mer peptide subcutaneously with imiquimod. New WHO grade 3 or 4 IDH1-mutant, ATRX-lost astrocytomas were present in all donors. The protocol was immunoSEQ multiplex PCR, while the TCRdb copy is restricted to in-frame clones and leaves out a portion. The data hold roughly 120,000 clones, with roughly 78% observed a single time. With regard to this clone: What it binds is not known.

The TCR sequence derives from a man between 40 and 49 years old with glioma. The material sequenced was PBMCs, taken from a glioma patient whose treatment included an IDH1 peptide vaccine. The chain employs TRBV7-8 and TRBJ1-5; 7 nucleotides agree with TRBD1. CDR3 protein: CASSLGRGLSNQPQHF. CDR3 nucleotides: TGTGCCAGCAGCTTAGGGAGGGGGCTTAGCAATCAGCCCCAGCATTTT. The complete variable domain, with remaining parts taken from reference TRBV7-8 and TRBJ1-5, reads GAGVSQSPRYKVAKRGQDVALRCDPISGHVSLFWYQQALGQGPEFLTYFQNEAQLDKSGLPSDRFFAERPEGSVSTLKIQRTQQEDSAVYLCASSLGRGLSNQPQHFGDGTRLSIL.